This T cell receptor (beta chain) was profiled in a study of blood T cell repertoires in COVID-19. The overall study: The study drew acute and convalescent COVID-19 samples from the United States, Italy and Spain. T cells, B-cell-depleted T cells, or PBMCs supplied cDNA or gDNA.

The method was immunoSEQ multiplex PCR; TCRdb's version includes in-frame clones alone and lacks a portion of them. The sample includes about 260,000 clones, around 87% seen only once; the top ten take less than 3%. V was pared by 1 base and J by 0 bases, with 11 bases between. The germline gives CDR1 SGHRS, CDR2 YFSETQ. The CDR3 runs to 15 residues. J is TRBJ2-7 and V is TRBV5-1; D is unclear. The receptor was derived from a woman between 45 and 60 years old with acute or convalescent COVID-19. The sample was peripheral blood. The DNA of the CDR3 is TGCGCCAGCAGCTTGAGCGTGTCGAGCTCCTACGAGCAGTACTTC. Translating it yields CASSLSVSSSYEQYF.